What follows is one T cell receptor (beta chain) and its context. Its antigen is currently unknown. The sample originates from a study of T cell responses to AZD1222 COVID-19 vaccine. Only in-frame clones appear in the TCRdb table, and some are missing; sequencing was by immunoSEQ multiplex PCR. The repertoire holds fewer than 100,000 clones, with approximately 88% as singletons. This CDR3 is 16 amino acids long. CDR1 is MDHEN and CDR2 is SYDVKM in the germline V gene. With 5 bases removed from V and 1 base from J, the gap between germline ends came to 14 bases. Study conclusions and caveats: Possibly, clonal diversity was underestimated; donors were largely white British and included more females.

This sequence originates from an adult who received the AZD1222 COVID-19 vaccine. The chain has TRBV28 and TRBJ1-4; a possible D gene is TRBD1 (6 bases). The sample was peripheral blood, taken 28 days after the second AZD1222 dose. The CDR3 here is CASSLTGRGTNEKLFF. The CDR3 region has the DNA TGTGCCAGCAGTCTTACAGGGCGCGGAACTAATGAAAAACTGTTTTTT.